These 21 T cell receptor beta chains were sequenced from one sample in a study of control samples from healthy donors and cancer patients. TCRdb's table, derived via immunoSEQ multiplex PCR, lists solely in-frame clones and lacks some. The repertoire holds 350,000 to 450,000 clones, more than 80% seen once, with around 6.8% in the top ten. The sample consisted of PBMCs. These receptors all stem from a man aged 35 to 55 with head and neck cancer.

V usage is TRBV15 and J usage is TRBJ2-1, with 11 bases identical to TRBD2. The CDR3 is 18 residues long. V lost 3 bases to trimming and J lost 4 bases; unmatched junction nucleotides: 11. CDR1 is LNHNV, CDR2 YYDKDF, per germline (reference sequence). The CDR3 DNA sequence: TGTGCCACCAGCAGGATGAGTAGGGCTAGCGGGAGGTACAATGAGCAGTTCTTC. The encoded protein is CATSRMSRASGRYNEQFF.

This clone appeared a few times. The chain carries TRBV18 and TRBJ1-6; no firm D call. The CDR3 contains 14 residues. The ends were cut back, 1 base at V and 10 bases at J, with 11 bases in the middle. CDR1 and CDR2 from the germline V gene are KGHSH and LQKENI. The CDR3 is CASSPQIKESPLHF. In DNA, the CDR3 is TGTGCCAGCTCACCACAAATCAAGGAGTCACCCCTCCACTTT.

J is TRBJ1-1 and V is TRBV29-1; D is ambiguous. Trimming cost V 3 bases and J 1 base, with 15 bases left between them. The CDR3 contains 15 residues. Germline loops: CDR1 SQVTM, CDR2 ANQGSEA. CDR3: CSVEGTRYGNTEAFF. In nucleotides, the CDR3 is TGCAGCGTTGAGGGCACCCGGTATGGGAACACTGAAGCTTTCTTT. Together with reference TRBV29-1 and TRBJ1-1, the CDR3 gives the full variable domain: SAVISQKPSRDICQRGTSLTIQCQVDSQVTMMFWYRQQPGQSLTLIATANQGSEATYESGFVIDKFPISRPNLTFSTLTVSNMSPEDSSIYLCSVEGTRYGNTEAFFGQGTRLTVV.

This rearrangement joins TRBV15 to TRBJ1-1; tentative D call: TRBD1 (5 bases). Germline V gene sequence: CDR1 LNHNV, CDR2 YYDKDF (reference sequence). Trimming cost V 6 bases and J 1 base, with 15 bases left between them. The CDR3 extends over 15 amino acids. The CDR3 here is CATRSQLGTNTEAFF. The DNA for the CDR3 is TGTGCCACCAGGTCTCAACTCGGGACGAACACTGAAGCTTTCTTT.

This clone was detected only once. The gene calls are TRBV19 and TRBJ2-3; TRBD2 agrees at 7 bases. CDR1 is LNHDA, CDR2 SQIVND, per germline (reference sequence). V trimming: 7 bases; J trimming: 8 bases; junction bases outside the gene matches: 15. CDR3 size: 15 residues. The CDR3, as DNA: TGTGCCAGTAAGGGCATCGGACTAGGAGGGAGTACGCAGTATTTT. Its protein is CASKGIGLGGSTQYF.

The V gene is TRBV7-6, the J gene TRBJ1-5; D gene uncertain. Trimming removed 5 bases from V and 3 bases from J, with 14 bases in between. The germline gives CDR1 SGHVS, CDR2 FNYEAQ. This CDR3 region has 15 residues. The CDR3 loop reads CASSDRRGPNQPQHF. The CDR3 region has the DNA TGTGCCAGCAGCGATCGGCGAGGGCCCAATCAGCCCCAGCATTTT.

The rearrangement uses TRBV11-3 and TRBJ2-2; D is possibly TRBD2 (5 bases). The germline gives CDR1 SGHNT, CDR2 YENEEA. Trimming shortened V by 5 bases and J by 7 bases, and 11 bases separated the two germline ends. The CDR3 totals 13 residues. The DNA for the CDR3 is TGTGCCAGCAGCCAGGCGGGTGTCGGGGAGCTGTTTTTT. Amino acid sequence: CASSQAGVGELFF.

This rearrangement joins TRBV30 to TRBJ1-5; 11 bases match TRBD1. The CDR3 loop spans 15 amino acids. CDR1 GTSNPN and CDR2 SVGIG come from the germline V gene (reference sequence). V dropped 2 bases and J dropped 6; count of bases not matched to a gene: 6. CDR3 sequence (DNA): TGTGCCTGGAGTACCGGACAGGGGGCATCTCAGCCCCAGCATTTT. Its translation is CAWSTGQGASQPQHF.

J is TRBJ2-7 and V is TRBV5-5; D unclear. The CDR3 loop spans 12 amino acids. Germline lookup yields CDR1 SGHKS and CDR2 YYEKEE (reference sequence). V lost 1 base to trimming and J lost 3 bases, with 5 bases between them. The CDR3 DNA is TGTGCCAGCAGCTTGCGGAACTACGAGCAGTACTTC. Amino acids: CASSLRNYEQYF. Supplemented by reference TRBV5-5 and TRBJ2-7, the full variable domain reads DAGVTQSPTHLIKTRGQQVTLRCSPISGHKSVSWYQQVLGQGPQFIFQYYEKEERGRGNFPDRFSARQFPNYSSELNVNALLLGDSALYLCASSLRNYEQYFGPGTRLTVT.

This chain joins TRBV5-1 and TRBJ1-3; the D gene is possibly TRBD1 (6 bases). The CDR3 length is 14 residues. Germline CDR1 and CDR2: SGHRS and YFSETQ. V lost 5 bases, J lost 0 bases, and 9 bases lay in between. This CDR3 reads CASRGANSGNTIYF. In DNA form, the CDR3 reads TGCGCCAGCAGGGGGGCGAACTCTGGAAACACCATATATTTT. The full variable domain, with the rest looked up from reference TRBV5-1 and TRBJ1-3, is KAGVTQTPRYLIKTRGQQVTLSCSPISGHRSVSWYQQTPGQGLQFLFEYFSETQRNKGNFPGRFSGRQFSNSRSEMNVSTLELGDSALYLCASRGANSGNTIYFGEGSWLTVV.

This sequence joins TRBV2 and TRBJ2-7; D is perhaps TRBD1 (6 bases). The CDR3 runs to 15 residues. CDR1 SNHLY and CDR2 FYNNEI come from the germline V gene. V was shortened by 6 bases and J by 3 bases, with 18 bases between the two germline ends. The DNA of the CDR3 is TGTGCCAGCAGAGGGGACAATGGATTGCTCTACGAGCAGTACTTC. Translation: CASRGDNGLLYEQYF.

The chain carries TRBV28 and TRBJ2-1; unclear D gene. Trimming cost V 7 bases and J 6 bases, with 10 bases left between them. There are 12 residues in the CDR3. The germline gives CDR1 MDHEN, CDR2 SYDVKM. Here the CDR3 DNA reads TGTGCCAGCAACCAGAGGTTCAATGAGCAGTTCTTC. It yields the protein CASNQRFNEQFF.

Only one count was recorded for this clone. The chain links TRBV5-1 to TRBJ2-7; tentatively, D is TRBD1 (5 bases). Germline CDR1 reads SGHRS; CDR2 reads YFSETQ. The germline V and J ends were trimmed by 3 bases and 0 bases, with 10 bases remaining between them. The CDR3 totals 14 residues. The DNA of the CDR3 is TGCGCCAGCAGCTCCCTAGACAGCTCCTACGAGCAGTACTTC. It codes for CASSSLDSSYEQYF.

The rearrangement links TRBV12-3 or TRBV12-4 to TRBJ1-1; D is unresolved. The ends were cut back, 8 bases at V and 0 bases at J, with 10 bases in the middle. CDR3 length: 13 residues. CDR3 coding DNA: TGTGCCAGCGGTTCCGGCCTGAACACTGAAGCTTTCTTT. Translating gives CASGSGLNTEAFF.

The V and J genes are TRBV12-3 or TRBV12-4 and TRBJ2-7; the D gene is possibly TRBD2 (7 bases). V dropped 8 bases and J dropped 11 bases, with 16 bases sitting between them. The CDR3 is made up of 11 amino acids. The CDR3 loop is CASVRGGEKYF. For the CDR3, the DNA is TGTGCCAGCGTGAGGGGGGGAGAAAAGTACTTC.

The chain is built from TRBV2 and TRBJ2-7; TRBD1 is a possible D gene (5 bases). The V gene's germline CDR1 is SNHLY and CDR2 FYNNEI. The CDR3 has 13 amino acids. V gave up 7 bases and J gave up 5 bases, with 15 bases separating them. The CDR3, as DNA: TGTGCCAGCACACCCCAGGGTCCCAACGAGCAGTACTTC. Encoded protein: CASTPQGPNEQYF.

The chain recombines TRBV27 with TRBJ1-3; no clear D gene. Trimming left V 0 bases short and J 4 bases short, with 10 bases between. From germline, CDR1 is MNHEY and CDR2 SMNVEV (reference sequence). This CDR3 has 15 amino acids. The CDR3 coding sequence is TGTGCCAGCAGTTTATCAGGAGGCCTCGGAAACACCATATATTTT. Amino acids: CASSLSGGLGNTIYF.

V usage is TRBV29-1 and J usage is TRBJ1-2; 7 bases are shared with TRBD1. This CDR3 contains 16 residues. V lost 6 bases, J lost 4 bases, and 17 bases stayed unmatched. Germline-derived CDR1 and CDR2 are SQVTM and ANQGSEA. CDR3 coding DNA: TGCAGCGTCTACGGGACAGCTAGGGCTAGTCCCTATGGCTACACCTTC. Translation gives CSVYGTARASPYGYTF.

The chain joins TRBV4-2 to TRBJ2-7; D is unresolved. V was pared by 0 bases and J by 3 bases, with 18 bases between. CDR1 and CDR2 from the germline V gene are LGHNA and YNFKEQ. The CDR3 has 17 amino acids. The CDR3 loop is CASSQDRSELRRYEQYF. The CDR3 bases are TGTGCCAGCAGCCAAGATCGCTCGGAGTTACGCCGCTACGAGCAGTACTTC.

This clone showed up just a few times. The genes are TRBV28 and TRBJ1-4, with 9 bases that match TRBD1. Trimming at V came to 2 bases and at J to 8 bases, leaving 3 bases not matched to a gene. CDR1 and CDR2 (germline): MDHEN, SYDVKM. The CDR3 runs 14 residues. CDR3 loop: CASSLMGTGEKLFF. CDR3 DNA: TGTGCCAGCAGTTTAATGGGGACAGGGGAAAAACTGTTTTTT.

The chain has TRBV5-6 and TRBJ1-3, with 7 bases matching TRBD1. Per the germline V gene, CDR1 is SGHDT and CDR2 is YYEEEE. V gave up 4 bases and J gave up 4 bases; unmatched junction bases: 8. CDR3 length: 15 residues. This CDR3 is CASSRRTGVGNTIYF. The CDR3 DNA follows: TGTGCCAGCAGCCGACGTACAGGGGTGGGAAACACCATATATTTT.